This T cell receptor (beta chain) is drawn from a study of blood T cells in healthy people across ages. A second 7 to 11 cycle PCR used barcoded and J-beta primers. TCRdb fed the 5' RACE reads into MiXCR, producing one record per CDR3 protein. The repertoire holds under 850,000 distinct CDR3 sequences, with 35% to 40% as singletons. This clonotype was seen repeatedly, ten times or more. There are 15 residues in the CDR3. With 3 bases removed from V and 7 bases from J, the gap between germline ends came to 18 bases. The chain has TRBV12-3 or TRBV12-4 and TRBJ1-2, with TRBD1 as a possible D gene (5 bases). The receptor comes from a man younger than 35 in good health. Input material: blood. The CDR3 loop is CASSLAGGETGGYTF. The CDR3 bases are TGTGCCAGCAGTTTGGCAGGAGGGGAGACGGGTGGCTACACCTTC.